The clone carrying this T cell receptor (beta chain) was counted a few times. The sample belongs to a study of blood T cell repertoires in COVID-19. Study-level information: COVID-19 samples from acute and convalescent phases originated in the United States, Italy and Spain. T cells, B-cell-depleted T cells, or PBMCs provided the cDNA or gDNA that served as material.

TCRdb's copy holds only in-frame clones and misses some; the assay was immunoSEQ multiplex PCR. The table lists 250,000 or so clones, around 87% of them singletons, with about 1.4% in the top ten. V dropped 4 bases and J dropped 2; count of bases not matched to a gene: 3. Germline V lookup: CDR1 SGHNT, CDR2 YYREEE (reference sequence). The CDR3 contains 14 residues. This TCR was recovered from a woman between 40 and 50 years old who had recovered from COVID-19. The chain recombines TRBV5-4 with TRBJ2-7; 10 bases agree with TRBD1. The sequencing sample was made of peripheral blood. The CDR3 DNA reads TGTGCCAGCAGCCCCGGACAGGGGGCCTACGAGCAGTACTTC. The encoded protein is CASSPGQGAYEQYF. The variable domain in full, with the rest retrieved from reference TRBV5-4 and TRBJ2-7, is ETGVTQSPTHLIKTRGQQVTLRCSSQSGHNTVSWYQQALGQGPQFIFQYYREEENGRGNFPPRFSGLQFPNYSSELNVNALELDDSALYLCASSPGQGAYEQYFGPGTRLTVT.